The 31 T cell receptor beta chains listed next were all sequenced from one sample in a study of blood T cell repertoires in COVID-19. TCRdb keeps only in-frame clones here, not all; method: immunoSEQ multiplex PCR. The table has some 350,000 clones, around 91% seen once. The specimen was peripheral blood. All receptors come from a young man with active or convalescent COVID-19.

The J gene is TRBJ1-2, the V gene TRBV14; weak D call: TRBD1 (5 bases). Germline CDR1 and CDR2: SGHDN and FVKESK. The CDR3 spans 13 residues. V lost 3 bases to trimming and J lost 7 bases, with 12 bases between them. CDR3 nucleotides: TGTGCCAGCAGCCAGCAGGGTTTTGGTGGCTACACCTTC. The encoded protein is CASSQQGFGGYTF.

The V and J genes are TRBV6-4 and TRBJ1-2, with 8 bases aligning to TRBD1. The CDR3 is 13 amino acids. Germline CDR1 is MRHNA and CDR2 is SNTAGT. Losses at the gene ends were 5 bases for V and 8 bases for J; bases not matched to a gene: 7. The CDR3 is CASSPLGQGGYTF. DNA of the CDR3: TGTGCCAGCAGTCCTCTCGGACAGGGAGGCTACACCTTC.

The V and J genes are TRBV9 and TRBJ2-1; D unresolved. CDR1 and CDR2 from the germline V gene are SGDLS and YYNGEE. The V gene lost 2 bases and the J gene lost 0 bases, with 9 bases spanning the gap. The CDR3 runs 15 residues. In DNA form, the CDR3 reads TGTGCCAGCAGCGTTTCGGTAAGCTCCTACAATGAGCAGTTCTTC. It is translated as CASSVSVSSYNEQFF. Complete variable domain (other parts from reference TRBV9 and TRBJ2-1): DSGVTQTPKHLITATGQRVTLRCSPRSGDLSVYWYQQSLDQGLQFLIQYYNGEERAKGNILERFSAQQFPDLHSELNLSSLELGDSALYFCASSVSVSSYNEQFFGPGTRLTVL.

The chain employs TRBV19 and TRBJ1-6; D is unresolved. The germline V gene encodes CDR1 LNHDA and CDR2 SQIVND (reference sequence). V was shortened by 6 bases and J by 7 bases, with 16 bases between the two germline ends. The CDR3 extends over 15 amino acids. The CDR3 loop reads CASRSQPLTNSPLHF. The CDR3 coding sequence is TGTGCCAGTAGGTCACAGCCGCTAACGAATTCACCCCTCCACTTT.

The chain carries TRBV27 and TRBJ1-1; D is ambiguous. The CDR3 length is 13 residues. Germline assignment: CDR1 MNHEY and CDR2 SMNVEV (reference sequence). Between the trimmed V and J ends, which lost 0 bases and 8 bases, there was a span of 10 bases. The CDR3 protein is CASSLSRRGEAFF. CDR3 DNA: TGTGCCAGCAGTTTATCGCGTCGGGGAGAAGCTTTCTTT.

The chain uses TRBV18 and TRBJ1-3; D is undetermined. CDR1 and CDR2 from the germline V gene are KGHSH and LQKENI. This CDR3 has 14 amino acids. Trimming removed 5 bases at V and 4 bases at J, with 12 bases between. CDR3 nucleotide sequence: TGTGCCAGCTCAGCCGCCCGAAGCGGAAACACCATATATTTT. Translated, it gives CASSAARSGNTIYF. The whole variable domain, remainder taken from reference TRBV18 and TRBJ1-3, is NAGVMQNPRHLVRRRGQEARLRCSPMKGHSHVYWYRQLPEEGLKFMVYLQKENIIDESGMPKERFSAEFPKEGPSILRIQQVVRGDSAAYFCASSAARSGNTIYFGEGSWLTVV.

The chain is built from TRBV9 and TRBJ2-3; D not resolved. Trimming took off 0 bases at V and 4 bases at J, with 12 bases between the two ends. Germline lookup yields CDR1 SGDLS and CDR2 YYNGEE. This CDR3 is 15 amino acids long. The CDR3 DNA is TGTGCCAGCAGCGTAGATAACAGTCATCCAGATACGCAGTATTTT. Translation: CASSVDNSHPDTQYF.

J is TRBJ1-1 and V is TRBV19; D perhaps matches TRBD1 (5 bases). The V gene's germline CDR1 is LNHDA and CDR2 SQIVND (reference sequence). The CDR3 covers 16 residues. The V end lost 1 base, the J end lost 5 bases, and 17 bases lay between the germline ends. The CDR3 loop is CASSIAPGWGGTEAFF. In DNA form, the CDR3 reads TGTGCCAGTAGTATAGCTCCAGGGTGGGGAGGAACTGAAGCTTTCTTT.

The V and J genes are TRBV6-6 and TRBJ1-2; TRBD1 matches at 9 bases. The CDR3 sequence is 16 residues long. Germline-derived CDR1 and CDR2 are MNHNY and SVGAGI (reference sequence). The J segment lost 5 bases and the V segment lost 5 bases, leaving 12 bases of the junction unmatched. CDR3 in amino acids: CASSQFGTGLGYGYTF. The CDR3 DNA follows: TGTGCCAGCAGTCAATTCGGGACAGGGTTAGGATATGGCTACACCTTC.

The V and J genes are TRBV19 and TRBJ2-3; TRBD1 agrees at 7 bases. Germline V CDR1 and CDR2: LNHDA, SQIVND (reference sequence). V trimming: 5 bases; J trimming: 2 bases; junction bases outside the gene matches: 7. The CDR3 loop spans 15 amino acids. CDR3: CASSRERGLTDTQYF. As DNA, the CDR3 is TGTGCCAGTAGTCGGGAAAGGGGGCTCACAGATACGCAGTATTTT.

The chain uses TRBV6-1 and TRBJ1-2; tentative D call: TRBD1 (5 bases). There are 17 residues in the CDR3. The V end was cut by 2 bases, the J end by 2 bases, with 18 bases between. The germline gives CDR1 MNHNS, CDR2 SASEGT. For the CDR3, the DNA is TGTGCCAGCAGTGAAATGCGGGGGATGGGGGTCAACTATGGCTACACCTTC. Protein product: CASSEMRGMGVNYGYTF.

Note on this clone: A read error may produce the germline difference seen at one junction end. The gene calls are TRBV2 and TRBJ2-6; D is perhaps TRBD1 (5 bases). The CDR3 extends over 16 amino acids. Germline V CDR1 and CDR2: SNHLY, FYNNEI. CDR3 nucleotides: TGTGCCAGCAGTGAAGAAATCCTCTCTGGGGCCAACGTGCTGACTTTC. This sequence encodes CASSEEILSGANVLTF.

This clone was detected a few times. The chain has TRBV5-6 and TRBJ1-5; 10 bases are shared with TRBD1. CDR1 SGHDT and CDR2 YYEEEE come from the germline V gene. With 4 bases clipped from V and 3 bases from J, the junction kept 13 bases outside the gene matches. This CDR3 is built from 18 residues. The CDR3 is CASSVYPIGTGVNQPQHF. CDR3 DNA sequence: TGTGCCAGCAGCGTTTACCCGATTGGGACAGGGGTCAATCAGCCCCAGCATTTT.

This chain joins TRBV7-2 and TRBJ1-6; 8 bases are a match to TRBD1. The CDR3 loop spans 15 amino acids. V lost 1 base, J lost 7 bases, and 3 bases stayed unmatched. Germline loops: CDR1 SGHTA, CDR2 FQGNSA. The CDR3 DNA sequence: TGTGCCAGCAGCTTAGGGAGGGACAGGAATTCACCCCTCCACTTT. Translating it yields CASSLGRDRNSPLHF.

This rearrangement joins TRBV12-3 or TRBV12-4 to TRBJ1-2; 8 nucleotides align to TRBD1. V dropped 5 bases and J dropped 11; count of bases not matched to a gene: 4. The CDR3 loop spans 11 amino acids. The CDR3 is CASSHRGGYTF. The CDR3 bases are TGTGCCAGCAGTCACAGGGGGGGTTACACCTTC.

This chain joins TRBV5-1 and TRBJ1-5, with D perhaps matching TRBD1 (5 bases). The CDR3 extends over 15 amino acids. The V gene lost 0 bases and the J gene lost 4 bases, with 11 bases spanning the gap. Germline assignment: CDR1 SGHRS and CDR2 YFSETQ. CDR3 DNA: TGCGCCAGCAGCTTGGATGGACACGCTAATCAGCCCCAGCATTTT. Amino acid sequence: CASSLDGHANQPQHF.

DNA of the CDR3: TGCAGCGTTGCTGCTCAGAAGATCTACAATGAGCAGTTCTTC. Protein product: CSVAAQKIYNEQFF. The chain carries TRBV29-1 and TRBJ2-1, with unresolved D. The CDR3 contains 14 residues. Trimming removed 4 bases at V and 3 bases at J, with 13 bases between. Germline CDR1 is SQVTM and CDR2 is ANQGSEA.

The CDR3 DNA reads as TGTGCCAGCACCTTAGATTCCTACAATGAGCAGTTCTTC. It encodes CASTLDSYNEQFF. The chain couples TRBV18 to TRBJ2-1; no clear D. V was shortened by 8 bases and J by 1 base, with 9 bases between the two germline ends. This CDR3 has 13 amino acids. Germline V CDR1 and CDR2: KGHSH, LQKENI.

V gene TRBV11-3 combines with J gene TRBJ2-2, with D tentatively TRBD2 (5 bases). The V end lost 6 bases, the J end lost 3 bases, and 11 bases lay between the germline ends. The CDR3 has 14 amino acids. The germline CDR1 and CDR2 sequences are SGHNT and YENEEA. The CDR3 nucleotides are TGTGCCAGCAGGGACGGGGATTACACCGGGGAGCTGTTTTTT. Protein sequence: CASRDGDYTGELFF.

The gene calls are TRBV4-2 and TRBJ2-1; perhaps TRBD2 as D (5 bases). The germline gives CDR1 LGHNA, CDR2 YNFKEQ. V was pared by 0 bases and J by 7 bases, with 13 bases between. CDR3 length equals 15 residues. The CDR3 DNA reads as TGTGCCAGCAGCCAAGAGGATAGTTGGAGGAATGAGCAGTTCTTC. It yields the protein CASSQEDSWRNEQFF.

The genes are TRBV24-1 and TRBJ1-1, with D hard to call. The V gene's germline CDR1 is KGHDR and CDR2 SFDVKD. The length of the CDR3 is 13 residues. V was trimmed by 3 bases and J by 10 bases, leaving 14 bases between them. CDR3 loop: CATSDSSRAGAFF. In DNA form, the CDR3 reads TGTGCCACCAGTGATAGTTCGCGGGCCGGAGCTTTCTTT.

This clone was seen only once. V usage is TRBV28 and J usage is TRBJ2-7, with 8 bases that match TRBD2. The CDR3 loop spans 13 amino acids. Looked up from germline, CDR1 is MDHEN and CDR2 is SYDVKM. The trim removed 8 bases at V and 3 bases at J, leaving 6 bases unmatched. Written as DNA, the CDR3 is TGTGCCAGCCTGGGGGCGGGAGGCTACGAGCAGTACTTC. Its protein is CASLGAGGYEQYF.

The rearrangement links TRBV28 to TRBJ1-2; TRBD1 matches at 9 bases. CDR3 length equals 16 residues. The germline V gene has CDR1 MDHEN and CDR2 SYDVKM. The V segment lost 5 bases and the J segment 0 bases; nucleotides outside the gene matches: 7. The CDR3 is CASSPPNRGPNYGYTF. Written as DNA, the CDR3 is TGTGCCAGCAGTCCCCCGAACAGGGGGCCTAACTATGGCTACACCTTC.

J is TRBJ1-3 and V is TRBV2, with D possibly being TRBD1 (6 bases). The CDR3 sequence is 14 residues long. The germline V gene encodes CDR1 SNHLY and CDR2 FYNNEI. The V and J ends lost 7 bases and 0 bases respectively, with 10 bases between them. The CDR3 sequence is CASNPRGSGNTIYF. DNA for the CDR3: TGTGCCAGCAATCCCAGGGGCTCTGGAAACACCATATATTTT.

This chain connects TRBV6-5 to TRBJ2-1; 12 nucleotides align to TRBD2. This CDR3 has 15 amino acids. Germline values: CDR1 MNHEY, CDR2 SVGAGI. The V gene end was trimmed by 3 bases and the J gene end by 6 bases; junction bases not matched to a gene: 3. Here the CDR3 reads CASSYQLAGGNEQFF. The DNA of the CDR3 is TGTGCCAGCAGTTATCAACTAGCGGGGGGCAATGAGCAGTTCTTC.

This chain connects TRBV7-9 to TRBJ1-5; TRBD1 might be the D (5 bases). The ends were cut back, 5 bases at V and 2 bases at J, with 13 bases in the middle. Germline assignment: CDR1 SEHNR and CDR2 FQNEAQ (reference sequence). There are 15 residues in the CDR3. Here the CDR3 reads CASSLGEVGNQPQHF. The CDR3 DNA sequence: TGTGCCAGCAGCCTAGGGGAGGTGGGCAATCAGCCCCAGCATTTT.

The genes are TRBV7-2 and TRBJ2-3; D is possibly TRBD2 (5 bases). The CDR3 loop spans 15 amino acids. The V end lost 2 bases, the J end lost 2 bases, and 11 bases lay between the germline ends. Looked up from germline, CDR1 is SGHTA and CDR2 is FQGNSA. CDR3 protein: CASSLWSGVTDTQYF. The CDR3 DNA sequence: TGTGCCAGCAGCTTATGGTCCGGGGTCACAGATACGCAGTATTTT.

The V call is TRBV28, the J call TRBJ2-7; TRBD2 matches at 8 bases. V shed 8 bases, J shed 5 bases, and the junction held 11 bases outside the gene matches. This CDR3 has 14 amino acids. Looked up from germline, CDR1 is MDHEN and CDR2 is SYDVKM. The CDR3 sequence: CASAGTRRTNEQYF. In DNA, the CDR3 is TGTGCCAGCGCCGGGACTAGAAGAACTAACGAGCAGTACTTC.

The chain links TRBV6-4 to TRBJ1-1, with TRBD1 identical over 12 bases. V lost 6 bases and J lost 5; bases outside the gene matches: 10. The CDR3 is 16 residues long. Germline V CDR1 and CDR2: MRHNA, SNTAGT. CDR3 sequence reads: CASRPGQGAPGTEAFF. The CDR3 region has the DNA TGTGCCAGCAGGCCGGGACAGGGGGCGCCTGGGACTGAAGCTTTCTTT.

The V call is TRBV12-3 or TRBV12-4, the J call TRBJ2-1; the D gene is possibly TRBD2 (6 bases). The CDR3 totals 12 residues. V lost 6 bases, J lost 8 bases, and 11 bases lay in between. CDR3 loop: CASSLGLDEQFF. Written as DNA, the CDR3 is TGTGCCAGCAGCCTGGGACTCGATGAGCAGTTCTTC.

The chain employs TRBV5-1 and TRBJ2-2; 10 bases agree with TRBD1. With 4 bases clipped from V and 3 bases from J, the junction kept 6 bases outside the gene matches. The CDR3 spans 16 residues. The germline CDR1 and CDR2 sequences are SGHRS and YFSETQ. CDR3 nucleotides: TGCGCCAGCAGCCAATCCGGGACAGGGGACACCGGGGAGCTGTTTTTT. Translating gives CASSQSGTGDTGELFF.